This note documents a single TCR beta chain sequence. Its cognate antigen is unknown. This sample is drawn from a study of monozygotic twins with inflammatory bowel disease. TCRalpha and TCRbeta cDNA went through nested PCRs of about 15 and 9 cycles, two in total. From the 5' RACE reads, TCRdb lists one entry per CDR3 protein and no DNA. The sample has approximately 390,000 distinct CDR3 sequences. General study points: Data gave no support to a single strong signal or clonotype associated with IBD.

The CDR3 consists of 15 residues. Germline V gives CDR1 LGHNA, CDR2 YSLEER. Without any T cell sorting, total RNA was isolated from whole blood. Sequenced input: blood. This rearrangement joins TRBV4-3 to TRBJ2-1; lacking DNA, the TRBD2 call made by TCRdb goes unchecked. The sequence was obtained from a human donor with ulcerative colitis or Crohn's disease, or a healthy co-twin of an affected twin (not recorded which). The CDR3 sequence: CASSPRLEAGNEQFF.